The entry below describes one T cell receptor beta chain. Repertoires were generated with immunoSEQ multiplex PCR, while TCRdb's copy carries only in-frame clones and drops some. The top ten hold under 50% of the sample, which has approximately 94,000 clones, roughly 80% seen once. The sample comes from a study of control samples from healthy donors and cancer patients. V shed 1 base and J shed 1 base, with 0 bases lying between them. CDR3 length: 12 amino acids. Sequenced: PBMCs. This TCR came from a man aged 65-85 years with lung cancer. The V gene is TRBV12-3 or TRBV12-4, the J gene TRBJ2-3; no clear D. The CDR3 coding sequence is TGTGCCAGCAGTTTAGGCACAGATACGCAGTATTTT. This gives the protein CASSLGTDTQYF.